This T cell receptor (beta chain) comes out of a study of blood T cell repertoires in COVID-19. In the study overall: Sites across the United States, Italy and Spain contributed samples from acute and convalescent COVID-19. Sample material is recorded as cDNA or gDNA derived from T cells, B-cell-depleted T cells, or PBMCs.

Between the trimmed V and J ends, which lost 1 base and 0 bases, there was a span of 10 bases. CDR3 length: 14 residues. Germline V CDR1 and CDR2: SQVTM, ANQGSEA. Authors' processing steps: Amplification of reference gene primers provided the estimated nucleated cell counts. Sequenced by immunoSEQ multiplex PCR; TCRdb stores in-frame clones only, minus some. V, J and clone size derive from that table, while D and trimming were established from the DNA sequence. This table has a few hundred thousand clones, around 84% appearing once. The receptor was isolated from a man in his 60s with acute or convalescent COVID-19. The specimen was peripheral blood. The rearrangement uses TRBV29-1 and TRBJ2-7; D perhaps matches TRBD1 (6 bases). CDR3 sequence reads: CSVEAGASSYEQYF. CDR3 nucleotides: TGCAGCGTTGAAGCAGGGGCCAGCTCCTACGAGCAGTACTTC.